The T cell receptor beta chain under discussion was sequenced for a study of tumour-infiltrating T cells in Burkitt lymphoma. This clone was seen a handful of times. The table came from immunoSEQ multiplex PCR; TCRdb's copy has only in-frame clones and leaves some out. Here the sample spans about 50,000 clones, around 32% being singletons. The sample comprised tumor tissue. The clonotype was recovered from a human donor with Burkitt lymphoma.

The CDR3 sequence is CASSPQQGDHTGELFF. The CDR3 region has the DNA TGTGCCAGCTCACCACAGCAGGGAGACCACACCGGGGAGCTGTTTTTT. This chain connects TRBV18 to TRBJ2-2; tentatively, D is TRBD1 or TRBD2 (5 bases each). CDR3 length: 16 amino acids. Trimming took 1 base from V and 3 from J, leaving 12 bases between them. The V gene's germline CDR1 is KGHSH and CDR2 LQKENI.